This T cell receptor beta chain stems from a study of blood T cell dynamics during melanoma immunotherapy. Study-wide background: Metastatic melanoma patients received first-line pembrolizumab or nivolumab plus ipilimumab.

Here immunoSEQ multiplex PCR was the method, and the copy in TCRdb shows in-frame clones only, minus some. The table has over 10,000 clones, 92% seen once. The study, taken as a whole, reports: Clones driving repertoire changes may be melanoma-specific or general immune activation.

Note on this clone: Its antigen remains unidentified.

This sample's time point: pre-treatment baseline. Blood was drawn before treatment and at week 3 after checkpoint blockade. Patients had no prior systemic cancer treatment, immunosuppressants or other active cancers. Trimming took 4 bases from V and 2 from J, leaving 21 bases between them. The germline V gene has CDR1 MNHEY and CDR2 SMNVEV (reference sequence). This CDR3 comprises 17 residues. The gene calls are TRBV27 and TRBJ2-7, with D tentatively TRBD1 (6 bases). The clonotype originates from a human donor with melanoma. The sequenced sample was effector memory CD8+ T cells from blood, obtained from a patient treated with checkpoint blockade. CDR3: CASSYNPGQGMPYEQYF. The CDR3 nucleotides are TGTGCCAGCAGTTACAACCCCGGGCAGGGGATGCCCTACGAGCAGTACTTC.